This T cell receptor beta chain was documented in a study of blood T cell repertoires in COVID-19. Study context: The samples span acute and convalescent COVID-19 from the United States, Italy and Spain. The cDNA or gDNA used as material had been derived from T cells, B-cell-depleted T cells, or PBMCs.

V lost 6 bases, J lost 10 bases, and 16 bases lay in between. The CDR3 is 13 residues long. As processed by the authors: By means of reference gene primer amplification, nucleated cell counts were estimated. TCRdb keeps only in-frame clones here, not all; method: immunoSEQ multiplex PCR. That table gives V, J and clone size, and the DNA gave D and trimming. The sample holds about 200,000 clones, approximately 91% seen once. Material: peripheral blood. The chain carries TRBV12-3 or TRBV12-4 and TRBJ1-5, with D perhaps TRBD1 (5 bases). This TCR came from a man younger than 30 with active or convalescent COVID-19. CDR3 in DNA: TGTGCCAGCAGATACGGGGGAATCAGCCCCCAGCATTTT. It translates to CASRYGGISPQHF.